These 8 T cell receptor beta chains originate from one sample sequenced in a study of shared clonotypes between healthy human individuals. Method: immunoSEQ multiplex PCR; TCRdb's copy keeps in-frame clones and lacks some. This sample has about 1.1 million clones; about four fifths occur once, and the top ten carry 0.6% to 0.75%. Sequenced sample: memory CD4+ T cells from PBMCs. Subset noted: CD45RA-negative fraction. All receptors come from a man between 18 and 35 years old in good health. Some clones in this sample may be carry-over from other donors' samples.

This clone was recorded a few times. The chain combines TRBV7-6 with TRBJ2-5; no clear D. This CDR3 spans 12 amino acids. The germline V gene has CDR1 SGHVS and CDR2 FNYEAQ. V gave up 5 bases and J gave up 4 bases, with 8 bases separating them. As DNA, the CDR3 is TGTGCCAGCAGCACAGTAGGAGAGACCCAGTACTTC. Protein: CASSTVGETQYF.

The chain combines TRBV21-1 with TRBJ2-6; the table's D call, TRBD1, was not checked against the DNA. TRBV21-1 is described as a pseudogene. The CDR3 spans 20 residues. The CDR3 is CASSRKGGTGIPSGANVLTF. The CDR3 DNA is TGTGCCAGCAGCAGAAAAGGCGGGACAGGGATTCCTTCTGGGGCCAACGTCCTGACTTTC.

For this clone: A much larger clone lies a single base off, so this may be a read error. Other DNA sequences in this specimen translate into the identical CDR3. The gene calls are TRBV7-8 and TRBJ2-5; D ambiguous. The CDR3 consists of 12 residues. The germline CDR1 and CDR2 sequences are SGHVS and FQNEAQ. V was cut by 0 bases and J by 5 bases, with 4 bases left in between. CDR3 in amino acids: CASSLAGETQYF. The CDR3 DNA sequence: TGTGCCAGCAGCTTAGCGGGGGAGACCCAGTACTTC.

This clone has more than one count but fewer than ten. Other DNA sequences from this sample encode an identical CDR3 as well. This CDR3 reads CASSLVRGNTEAFF. The CDR3 nucleotides read TGTGCCAGCAGCTTAGTCCGCGGGAACACTGAAGCTTTCTTT. This chain joins TRBV7-8 and TRBJ1-1, with no clear D. This CDR3 is 14 amino acids long. Trimming left V 1 base short and J 1 base short, with 7 bases between. The germline CDR1 and CDR2 sequences are SGHVS and FQNEAQ.

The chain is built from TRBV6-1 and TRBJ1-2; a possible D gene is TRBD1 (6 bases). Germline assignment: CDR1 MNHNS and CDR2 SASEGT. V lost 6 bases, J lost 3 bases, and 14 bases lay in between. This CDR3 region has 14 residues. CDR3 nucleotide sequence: TGTGCCAGCAGCCGTTTGGGGGCAGACTATGGCTACACCTTC. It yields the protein CASSRLGADYGYTF.

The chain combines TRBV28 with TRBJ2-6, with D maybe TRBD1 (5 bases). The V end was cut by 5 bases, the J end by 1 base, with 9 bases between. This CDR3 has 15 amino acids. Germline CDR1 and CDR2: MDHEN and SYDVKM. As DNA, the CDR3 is TGTGCCAGCAGTATTAGGGGATCTGGGGCCAACGTCCTGACTTTC. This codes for CASSIRGSGANVLTF.

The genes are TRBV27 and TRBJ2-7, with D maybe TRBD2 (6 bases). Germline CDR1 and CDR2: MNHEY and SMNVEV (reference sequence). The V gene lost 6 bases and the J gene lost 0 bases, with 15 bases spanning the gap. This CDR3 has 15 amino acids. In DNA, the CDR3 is TGTGCCAGCAGCGACGGAGGGATCCCCTCCTACGAGCAGTACTTC. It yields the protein CASSDGGIPSYEQYF.

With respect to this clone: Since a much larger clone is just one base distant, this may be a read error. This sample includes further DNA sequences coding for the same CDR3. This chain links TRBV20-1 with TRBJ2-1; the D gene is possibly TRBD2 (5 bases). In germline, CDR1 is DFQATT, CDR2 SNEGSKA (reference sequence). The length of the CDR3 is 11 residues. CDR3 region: CSADNSEKQFF. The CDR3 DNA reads TGCAGCGCTGACAATAGCGAGAAGCAGTTCTTC.